This TCR beta chain came from a study of metastatic and nonmetastatic thyroid tumors. The overall study: Comparison of repertoires was carried out across blood and tumor or nodule tissue from malignant and benign thyroid patients.

Broader study findings: It was reported that TCR beta diversity was significantly higher in malignant thyroid tumors than benign nodules, in blood and tumor.

The sample holds many counts of this clone. The antigen remains unidentified. Among the patients, none had received any treatment before thyroid surgery. Original processing methods: A papillary thyroid cancer distant-metastasis classifier was built from CDR3 differences across clinicopathological groups. TCRdb re-clonotyped the PCR reads through MiXCR. These V and J calls are TCRdb output, not the study's own analysis. This sample has roughly 21,000 clones, with roughly 24% found just once. Input material: blood. This sequence was found in a female donor with papillary thyroid cancer or a benign thyroid nodule (not recorded which). Some clones in this sample may be carry-over from other donors' samples.

This CDR3 is CASSPLDSGSARTGELFF. The CDR3, as DNA: TGTGCCAGCTCACCACTTGATAGCGGGAGTGCAAGGACCGGGGAGCTGTTTTTT. V and J are TRBV18 and TRBJ2-2, with 9 bases lining up with TRBD2. The CDR3 has 18 residues. Germline CDR1 reads KGHSH; CDR2 reads LQKENI. With 1 base clipped from V and 5 bases from J, the junction kept 11 bases outside the gene matches.